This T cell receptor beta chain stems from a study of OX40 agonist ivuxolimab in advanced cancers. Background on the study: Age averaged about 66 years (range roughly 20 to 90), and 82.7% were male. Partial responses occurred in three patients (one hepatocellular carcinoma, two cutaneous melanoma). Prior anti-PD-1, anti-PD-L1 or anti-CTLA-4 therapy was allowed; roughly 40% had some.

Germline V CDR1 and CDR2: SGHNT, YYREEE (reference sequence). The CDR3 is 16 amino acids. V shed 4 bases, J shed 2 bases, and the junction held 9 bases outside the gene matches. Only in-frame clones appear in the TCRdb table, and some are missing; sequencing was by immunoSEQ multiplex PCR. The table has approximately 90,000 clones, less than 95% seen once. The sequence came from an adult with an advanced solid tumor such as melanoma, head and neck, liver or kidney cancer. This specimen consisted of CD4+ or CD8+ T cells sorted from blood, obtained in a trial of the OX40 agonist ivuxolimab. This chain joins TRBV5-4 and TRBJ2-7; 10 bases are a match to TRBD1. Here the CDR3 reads CASSPRGTGVAYEQYF. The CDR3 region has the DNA TGTGCCAGCAGCCCTCGTGGGACAGGGGTCGCCTACGAGCAGTACTTC. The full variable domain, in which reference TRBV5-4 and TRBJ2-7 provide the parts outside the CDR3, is ETGVTQSPTHLIKTRGQQVTLRCSSQSGHNTVSWYQQALGQGPQFIFQYYREEENGRGNFPPRFSGLQFPNYSSELNVNALELDDSALYLCASSPRGTGVAYEQYFGPGTRLTVT.